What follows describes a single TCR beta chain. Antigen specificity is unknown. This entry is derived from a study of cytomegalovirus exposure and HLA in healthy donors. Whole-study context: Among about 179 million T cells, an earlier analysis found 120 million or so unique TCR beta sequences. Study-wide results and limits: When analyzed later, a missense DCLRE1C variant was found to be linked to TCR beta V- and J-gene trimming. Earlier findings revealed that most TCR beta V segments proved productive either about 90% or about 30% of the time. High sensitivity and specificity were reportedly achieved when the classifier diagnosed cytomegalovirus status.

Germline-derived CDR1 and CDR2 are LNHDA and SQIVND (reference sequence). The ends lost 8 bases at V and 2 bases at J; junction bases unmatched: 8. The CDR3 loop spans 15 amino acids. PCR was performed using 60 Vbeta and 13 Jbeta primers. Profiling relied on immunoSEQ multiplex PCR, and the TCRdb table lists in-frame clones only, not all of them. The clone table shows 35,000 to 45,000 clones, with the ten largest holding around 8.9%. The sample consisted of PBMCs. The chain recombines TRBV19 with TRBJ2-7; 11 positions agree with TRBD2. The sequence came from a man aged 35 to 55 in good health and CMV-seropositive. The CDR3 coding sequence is TGTGCCAGTGGGCTAGCGGGAGGAGGAACCTACGAGCAGTACTTC. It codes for CASGLAGGGTYEQYF.